The clone carrying this T cell receptor (beta chain) has only a few counts. The record originates from a study of T-cell reconstitution after alpha-beta-depleted transplantation in children. Unique molecular identifiers were built into the TCRbeta library. Using its own MiXCR run on the PCR reads, TCRdb lists one record per CDR3 protein. The data contain some 490,000 distinct CDR3 sequences, around 12% of them singletons. This CDR3 comprises 15 residues. Per the germline V gene, CDR1 is MNHNS and CDR2 is SASEGT. V was pared by 6 bases and J by 3 bases, with 8 bases of the junction left unmatched. Sample: PBMCs from the stem cell graft donor, taken from the stem cell graft. This clonotype was obtained from a human donor who donated a stem cell graft to a child with combined immunodeficiency. The chain combines TRBV6-1 with TRBJ2-7; 10 nucleotides agree with TRBD2. The CDR3 DNA reads as TGTGCCAGCAGGGATGTGGGACTAGCGAACTACGAGCAGTACTTC. Its protein is CASRDVGLANYEQYF.